The 13 T cell receptor beta chains in this list originate from one sample, sequenced in a study of shared clonotypes between healthy human individuals (dated by TCRdb to the early 2020s). Receptor amplification or capture employed the immunoSEQ multiplex PCR assay. TCRdb stores this immuneACCESS table with in-frame sequences only. Part of the clones is absent; in the studies checked, under half of the shortfall reflects unresolved V genes, and no reason is known for the rest. Across this sample there are some 1.5 million clones, with roughly 98% seen only once. Of the sample, approximately 0.45% falls within the top ten clones. Sequencing was carried out using naive CD4+ T cells sorted from blood. The intended sense of this specimen's cell subset or site label: CD45RA+ positively selected. The receptors were gathered from a man aged 25 to 45 in good health.

V usage is TRBV29-1 and J usage is TRBJ2-7, with a possible D match to TRBD1 (5 bases). Looked up from germline, CDR1 is SQVTM and CDR2 is ANQGSEA. The CDR3 loop spans 14 amino acids. V lost 6 bases and J 0 bases, leaving 15 bases between the germline ends. CDR3 amino acids: CSVIPRVFSYEQYF. The CDR3 bases are TGCAGCGTGATACCCAGGGTTTTCTCCTACGAGCAGTACTTC.

The chain links TRBV18 to TRBJ1-1; no firm D call. Germline-derived CDR1 and CDR2 are KGHSH and LQKENI. Between the trimmed V and J ends, which lost 1 base and 1 base, there was a span of 16 bases. This CDR3 region has 17 residues. CDR3 protein: CASSPLTPDSRNTEAFF. CDR3 DNA sequence: TGTGCCAGCTCACCACTGACTCCCGATAGTAGGAACACTGAAGCTTTCTTT.

This CDR3 is CASSRIAGASEDEQFF. DNA for the CDR3: TGTGCCAGCAGCCGAATAGCGGGAGCCAGTGAGGATGAGCAGTTCTTC. The V and J genes are TRBV7-3 and TRBJ2-1; the match to TRBD2 covers 9 bases. Trimming removed 5 bases from V and 8 bases from J; junction bases left unmatched: 13. Germline-derived CDR1 and CDR2 are SGHTA and FQGTGA. This CDR3 region has 16 residues.

V and J are TRBV6-6 and TRBJ2-2; possibly TRBD1 for D (6 bases). Germline assignment: CDR1 MNHNY and CDR2 SVGAGI (reference sequence). The CDR3 spans 14 residues. Trimming left V 8 bases short and J 4 bases short, with 14 bases between. This chain's CDR3 is CASQGIGLTGELFF. CDR3 nucleotide sequence: TGTGCCAGCCAGGGGATCGGACTCACCGGGGAGCTGTTTTTT.

The chain couples TRBV7-9 to TRBJ2-2; perhaps TRBD2 as D (5 bases). V lost 1 base and J 0 bases, leaving 9 bases between the germline ends. Germline CDR1 is SEHNR and CDR2 is FQNEAQ (reference sequence). The CDR3 sequence is 16 residues long. Here the CDR3 reads CASSLGGSANTGELFF. CDR3 in DNA: TGTGCCAGCAGCTTAGGAGGGAGCGCGAACACCGGGGAGCTGTTTTTT.

The CDR3 spells CASSFGTVGYEQYF. Written as DNA, the CDR3 is TGTGCCAGCAGTTTCGGGACAGTCGGCTACGAGCAGTACTTC. This chain uses TRBV27 with TRBJ2-7; 7 bases fit TRBD1. This CDR3 has 14 amino acids. Germline-derived CDR1 and CDR2 are MNHEY and SMNVEV (reference sequence). V shed 3 bases and J 3 bases; nucleotides not matched to a gene: 5.

This clone was observed once. The chain recombines TRBV9 with TRBJ2-2; D unclear. The germline CDR1 and CDR2 sequences are SGDLS and YYNGEE. The germline V and J ends were trimmed by 0 bases and 6 bases, with 9 bases remaining between them. The CDR3 contains 14 residues. The CDR3 here is CASSVGIISGELFF. The DNA of the CDR3 is TGTGCCAGCAGCGTAGGAATTATCTCCGGGGAGCTGTTTTTT.

DNA of the CDR3: TGTGCCAGCAGCCGGACTAACTACTACGAGCAGTACTTC. The encoded protein is CASSRTNYYEQYF. The rearrangement joins TRBV28 to TRBJ2-7, with D tentatively TRBD2 (6 bases). Trimming shortened V by 6 bases and J by 3 bases, and 12 bases separated the two germline ends. This CDR3 is built from 13 residues. CDR1 is MDHEN, CDR2 SYDVKM, per germline.

This clone was seen a few times. The same CDR3 can be traced to other DNA sequences in this sample. The gene calls are TRBV28 and TRBJ2-7, with D perhaps matching TRBD1 (6 bases). V lost 2 bases and J lost 2, with 7 bases in between. The CDR3 extends over 13 amino acids. Germline-derived CDR1 and CDR2 are MDHEN and SYDVKM. DNA for the CDR3: TGTGCCAGCAGTTTAACAGGGACCTACGAGCAGTACTTC. Translation: CASSLTGTYEQYF.

The DNA of the CDR3 is TGTGCCAGCAGTGAATCGGTGGGAGCGGAGGAGACCCAGTACTTC. This translates into CASSESVGAEETQYF. This chain joins TRBV25-1 and TRBJ2-5, with D perhaps matching TRBD2 (5 bases). CDR3 length: 15 amino acids. Germline V gene lookup returns CDR1 MGHDK and CDR2 SYGVNS. V was clipped by 1 base and J by 5 bases, with 14 bases between them.

The genes are TRBV5-5 and TRBJ1-1; D is undetermined. Germline assignment: CDR1 SGHKS and CDR2 YYEKEE (reference sequence). The V and J ends lost 0 bases and 5 bases respectively, with 11 bases between them. The CDR3 is made up of 14 amino acids. CDR3 nucleotides: TGTGCCAGCAGCTTGGCGGATCTTCGGACTGAAGCTTTCTTT. Residues: CASSLADLRTEAFF.

V usage is TRBV18 and J usage is TRBJ1-2, with 8 bases aligning to TRBD1. The CDR3 totals 14 residues. V dropped 4 bases and J dropped 6; count of bases not matched to a gene: 7. The germline V gene has CDR1 KGHSH and CDR2 LQKENI. The CDR3 protein is CASSRGTGLDGYTF. The CDR3 DNA follows: TGTGCCAGCTCACGGGGGACAGGACTGGATGGCTACACCTTC.

The gene calls are TRBV29-1 and TRBJ2-5; D is possibly TRBD1 or TRBD2 (5 bases each). CDR3 length equals 13 residues. Per the germline V gene, CDR1 is SQVTM and CDR2 is ANQGSEA. Deletions cut 6 bases from V and 1 base from J, with 12 bases between. CDR3 nucleotide sequence: TGCAGCGTAGATGTTGGGGGCCAAGAGACCCAGTACTTC. The encoded protein is CSVDVGGQETQYF.